The entry below describes one T cell receptor (beta chain). Its antigen is unknown. The sample originates from a study of post-analysis software for immune sequencing data. Looking at the study overall: Multiple sclerosis in the patients followed relapsing-remitting, secondary progressive and progressive-relapsing courses.

Study observations and caveats: Controls showed significantly higher normalized Chao1 diversity than did multiple sclerosis patients. Roughly 5 TRBV segments (TRBV5-6, TRBV5-1 and TRBV20-1 among them) occurred more frequently in patients than in controls.

cDNA libraries of TCR beta carried unique molecular identifiers. TCRdb re-derived calls from the PCR reads in MiXCR, one entry per CDR3 protein. The sample lists hundreds of thousands of distinct CDR3 sequences; approximately 59% were seen once. The germline V gene has CDR1 SGHTA and CDR2 FQGNSA. The junction had 4 bases not matched to a gene; V was cut back by 0 bases and J by 7 bases. This CDR3 region has 15 residues. The sample was blood. This clonotype was sampled from a girl aged 2 to 9 with multiple sclerosis. The chain combines TRBV7-2 with TRBJ1-2; 11 bases match TRBD1. The CDR3 DNA follows: TGTGCCAGCAGCTTAGCGGACAGGGGGCGTGGTGGCTACACCTTC. Its protein is CASSLADRGRGGYTF.